The source of this T cell receptor beta chain is a study of T cell repertoires in breast cancer listed by TCRdb under 2016. Regarding the study in general: The study profiled tumors, lymph nodes and peripheral blood lymphocytes from breast cancer patients, plus peripheral blood from healthy control donors. The majority of the 21 patient tumors analyzed for shared TCRs were ER+/PR+. Nine healthy donors, of an age range similar to that of the patients, were included as controls. On average, roughly 500,000 sequences per sample and about 11 reads per input cell were obtained by sequencing. Because breast cancer has a low mutational burden and rarely has common mutations, the study reasoned that TCRs shared between breast cancer patients would target shared antigens. Tumors and tumor-involved lymph nodes were minced and digested with Liberase and DNase, then filtered through 70-um and 40-um filters. Tumor-free lymph nodes were processed with no enzymatic digestion, and blood samples were separated using Ficoll. The study at large found these results: Shared TCRs showed TRBV7 predominance, possibly reflecting tumor recognition or mispriming bias from eight TRBV7 primers. Discarding singleton TCRs and sampling only part of each tumor may have missed genuine antitumor clones. Emulsion RT-PCR was considered qualitative rather than quantitative, since transcript abundance and primer differences skewed clone recovery. Shared TCRs were encoded by various nucleotide sequences, which suggests selection and expansion based on antigen. About fourfold more TCRs were shared with matched tumor repertoires by tumor-involved sentinel lymph nodes than by tumor-free nodes (roughly 7.3% versus 1.9%). Possible tumor specificity was suggested for around 20 TCR pairs that were shared across seven or more patient tumors yet rarely found in control blood.

Library construction relied on emulsion pairing. Unpaired genes were suppressed by a second nested PCR with blocking oligos, after which a third nested PCR added Illumina adaptors and barcodes. Each master mix for emulsion RT-PCR held roughly 5,000-260,000 T cells along with C-region, Stepout and V-region primers. The emulsions were generated using the Micellula Emulsion and Purification Kit, and the RT-PCR was run with Qiagen OneStep RT-PCR reagents. Pooled libraries were sequenced on an Illumina MiSeq with paired-end 2 x 250 reads. In the paper's pipeline: In Galaxy, read pairs were joined and then clipped at the engineered overlap into separate alpha and beta files, and any unclipped reads were discarded. Alpha-beta pairs were assigned using CompleteTCR, a MiTCR-based pipeline in which chains sharing read cluster identifiers are linked by an R script. TCR sequences that were observed only once, about 1-3.4% of the total, were removed as potential sequencing errors. TCRdb handled the public reads itself, with Q25 trimming in fastp and clone calling in MiXCR, and kept productive beta chains. Entries that share a CDR3 protein sequence are merged under the most common genes and DNA. The V and J calls and clone size are TCRdb's, not the authors'. For this sample there are approximately 37,000 distinct CDR3 sequences; around 45% appear just once. The biggest ten clones account for around 59% of the sample.

There are 14 amino acids in the CDR3, from cysteine to phenylalanine inclusive. The read is trimmed to its CDR3 DNA, 42 bases read in frame from base 1. Via the germline V gene (reference sequence), CDR1 is LNHDA and CDR2 SQIVND. Trimming accounts for 4 bases at V and 1 base at J, while the number of junction bases matched to no gene is 2. The study used an expanded emulsion RT-PCR method with primers for all TCR V genes to analyze paired alpha-beta TCRs of CD8+ T cells. Before emulsion RT-PCR, CD8+ T cells were isolated using a CD8 positive selection kit and then incubated overnight in around 10 IU/mL IL-2. This clonotype was detected only once. The antigen it binds to is not known. One base away there is no much larger clone; base qualities are not given. One read provides weak support.

The rearrangement combines TRBV19 with TRBJ1-1, with 8 middle bases fitting TRBD1. Sequencing was carried out using CD8+ T cells. The receptor comes from a pool of human donors with breast cancer or a healthy control (not recorded which). The CDR3 corresponds to CASSRTGSNTEAFF. In nucleotide form, the sequence is TGTGCCAGTAGTAGGACAGGGTCGAACACTGAAGCTTTCTTT.